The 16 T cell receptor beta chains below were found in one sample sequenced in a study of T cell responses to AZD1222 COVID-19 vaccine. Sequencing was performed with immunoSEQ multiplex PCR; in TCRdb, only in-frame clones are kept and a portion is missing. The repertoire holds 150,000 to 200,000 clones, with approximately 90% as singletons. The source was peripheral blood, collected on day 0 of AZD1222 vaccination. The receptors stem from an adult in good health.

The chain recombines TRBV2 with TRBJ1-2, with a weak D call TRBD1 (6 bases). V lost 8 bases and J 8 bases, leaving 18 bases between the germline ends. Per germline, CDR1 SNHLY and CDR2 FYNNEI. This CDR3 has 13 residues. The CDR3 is CASSDAGAGGYTF. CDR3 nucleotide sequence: TGTGCCAGCTCCGACGCGGGGGCCGGGGGCTACACCTTC.

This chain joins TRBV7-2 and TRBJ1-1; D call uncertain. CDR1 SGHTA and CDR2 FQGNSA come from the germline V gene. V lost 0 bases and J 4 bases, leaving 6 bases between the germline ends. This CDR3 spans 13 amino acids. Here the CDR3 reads CASSLARVTEAFF. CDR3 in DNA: TGTGCCAGCAGCTTAGCGAGGGTCACTGAAGCTTTCTTT.

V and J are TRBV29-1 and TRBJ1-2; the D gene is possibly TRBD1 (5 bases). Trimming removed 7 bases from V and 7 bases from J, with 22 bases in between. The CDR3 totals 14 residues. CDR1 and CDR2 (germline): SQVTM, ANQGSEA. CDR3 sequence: CSAEPIGGVIGYTF. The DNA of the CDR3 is TGCAGCGCTGAGCCTATTGGGGGGGTAATTGGCTACACCTTC.

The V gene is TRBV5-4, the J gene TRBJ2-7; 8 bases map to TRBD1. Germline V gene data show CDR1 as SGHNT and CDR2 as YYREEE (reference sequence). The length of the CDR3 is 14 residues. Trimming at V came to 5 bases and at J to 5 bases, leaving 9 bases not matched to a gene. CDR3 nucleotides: TGTGCCAGCAGTCCCCCGGACAGGGTCCACGAGCAGTACTTC. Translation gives CASSPPDRVHEQYF. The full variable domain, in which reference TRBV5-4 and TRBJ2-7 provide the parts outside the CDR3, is ETGVTQSPTHLIKTRGQQVTLRCSSQSGHNTVSWYQQALGQGPQFIFQYYREEENGRGNFPPRFSGLQFPNYSSELNVNALELDDSALYLCASSPPDRVHEQYFGPGTRLTVT.

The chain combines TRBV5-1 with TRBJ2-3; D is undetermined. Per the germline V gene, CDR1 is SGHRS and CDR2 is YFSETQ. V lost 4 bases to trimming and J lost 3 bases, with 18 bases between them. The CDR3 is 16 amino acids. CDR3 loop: CASSPAHQPSTDTQYF. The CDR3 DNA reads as TGCGCCAGCAGCCCAGCTCACCAACCAAGTACAGATACGCAGTATTTT.

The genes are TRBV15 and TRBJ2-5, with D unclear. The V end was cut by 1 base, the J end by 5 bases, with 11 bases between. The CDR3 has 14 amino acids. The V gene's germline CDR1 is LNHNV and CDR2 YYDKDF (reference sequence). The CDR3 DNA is TGTGCCACCAGCAGAGGCGGCTCCCGGGAGACCCAGTACTTC. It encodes CATSRGGSRETQYF. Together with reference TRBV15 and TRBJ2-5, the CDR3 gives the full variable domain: DAMVIQNPRYQVTQFGKPVTLSCSQTLNHNVMYWYQQKSSQAPKLLFHYYDKDFNNEADTPDNFQSRRPNTSFCFLDIRSPGLGDTAMYLCATSRGGSRETQYFGPGTRLLVL.

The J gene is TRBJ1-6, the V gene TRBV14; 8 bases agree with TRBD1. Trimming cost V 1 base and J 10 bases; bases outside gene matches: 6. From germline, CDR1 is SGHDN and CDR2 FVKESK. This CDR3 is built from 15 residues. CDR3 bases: TGTGCCAGCAGCCAAGGACAGGGGCAAGGCTCACCCCTCCACTTT. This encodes CASSQGQGQGSPLHF. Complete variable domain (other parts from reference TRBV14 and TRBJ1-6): EAGVTQFPSHSVIEKGQTVTLRCDPISGHDNLYWYRRVMGKEIKFLLHFVKESKQDESGMPNNRFLAERTGGTYSTLKVQPAELEDSGVYFCASSQGQGQGSPLHFGNGTRLTVT.

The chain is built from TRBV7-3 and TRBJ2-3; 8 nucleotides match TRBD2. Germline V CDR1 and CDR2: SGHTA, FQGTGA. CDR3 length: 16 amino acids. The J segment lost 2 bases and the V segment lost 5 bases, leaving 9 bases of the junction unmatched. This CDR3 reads CASSPIAGTSTDTQYF. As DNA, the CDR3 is TGTGCCAGCAGCCCTATAGCGGGGACCTCCACAGATACGCAGTATTTT.

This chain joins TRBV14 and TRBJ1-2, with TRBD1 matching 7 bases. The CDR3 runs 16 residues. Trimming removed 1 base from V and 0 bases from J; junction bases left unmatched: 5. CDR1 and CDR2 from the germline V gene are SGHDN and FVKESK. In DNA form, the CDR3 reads TGTGCCAGCAGCCAAGCCGGGACAGCCTCTAACTATGGCTACACCTTC. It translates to CASSQAGTASNYGYTF.

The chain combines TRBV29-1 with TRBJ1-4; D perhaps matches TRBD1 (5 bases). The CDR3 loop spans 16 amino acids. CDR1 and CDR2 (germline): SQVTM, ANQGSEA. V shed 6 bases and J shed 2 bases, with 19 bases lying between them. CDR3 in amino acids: CSVGGDPGLTNEKLFF. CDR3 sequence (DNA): TGCAGCGTCGGAGGGGATCCGGGGCTCACTAATGAAAAACTGTTTTTT.

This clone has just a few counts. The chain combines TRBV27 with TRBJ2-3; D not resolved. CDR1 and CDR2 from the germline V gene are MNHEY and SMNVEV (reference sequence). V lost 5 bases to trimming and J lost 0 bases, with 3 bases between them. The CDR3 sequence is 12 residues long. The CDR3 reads CASSRSTDTQYF. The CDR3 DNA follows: TGTGCCAGCAGTCGCAGCACAGATACGCAGTATTTT.

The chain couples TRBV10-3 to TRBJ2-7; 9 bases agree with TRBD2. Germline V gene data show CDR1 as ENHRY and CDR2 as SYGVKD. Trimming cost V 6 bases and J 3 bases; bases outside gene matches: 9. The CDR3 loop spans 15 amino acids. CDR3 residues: CAIRSTGTSNYEQYF. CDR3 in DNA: TGTGCCATCAGGTCCACCGGGACTAGCAACTACGAGCAGTACTTC.

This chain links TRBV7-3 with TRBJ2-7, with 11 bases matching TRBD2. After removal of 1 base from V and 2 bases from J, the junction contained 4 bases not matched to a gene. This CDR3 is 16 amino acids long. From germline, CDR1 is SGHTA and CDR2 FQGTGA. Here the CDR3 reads CASSLIGTSGTYEQYF. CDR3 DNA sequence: TGTGCCAGCAGCTTAATCGGGACTAGCGGTACCTACGAGCAGTACTTC.

The CDR3 DNA reads TGCAGTGTTTTGACAGGGAACGAGCAGTACTTC. It specifies CSVLTGNEQYF. The genes are TRBV20-1 and TRBJ2-7; 7 bases line up with TRBD1. The CDR3 totals 11 residues. The V gene end was trimmed by 7 bases and the J gene end by 5 bases; junction bases not matched to a gene: 5. The germline CDR1 and CDR2 sequences are DFQATT and SNEGSKA (reference sequence).

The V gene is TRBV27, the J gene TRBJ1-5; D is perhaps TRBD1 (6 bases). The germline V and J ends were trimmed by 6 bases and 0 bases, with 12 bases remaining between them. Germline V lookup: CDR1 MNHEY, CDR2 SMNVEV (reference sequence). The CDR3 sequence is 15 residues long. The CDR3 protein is CASRATGYSNQPQHF. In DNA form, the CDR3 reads TGTGCCAGCAGGGCAACAGGGTATAGCAATCAGCCCCAGCATTTT.

The CDR3 nucleotides are TGTGCCAGCAGGGCCGGCCGGGACCCCTATAATTCACCCCTCCACTTT. Protein: CASRAGRDPYNSPLHF. The gene calls are TRBV5-6 and TRBJ1-6; the D gene is possibly TRBD1 (5 bases). V gave up 5 bases and J gave up 2 bases, with 14 bases separating them. The CDR3 is 16 amino acids. Per the germline V gene, CDR1 is SGHDT and CDR2 is YYEEEE.